These T cell receptor beta chains were read from a single sample in a study of blood T cell repertoires in COVID-19. Produced via immunoSEQ multiplex PCR; TCRdb's table is partial and in-frame only. This sample has about 250,000 clones; 85% occur once, and the top ten carry approximately 5.1%. The sample comprised peripheral blood. Receptor source: a man between 45 and 60 years old with COVID-19, enrolled during active disease. Each CDR3 is given with its conserved first and last residue. Each record gives: J gene, D gene, V gene, clone size, CDR3 DNA, CDR3 protein. D genes are given only for firm matches. The size of a clone is reported for some rows only, either as once, few or many, or as a class for expanded clones.

TRBJ1-1	-	TRBV3-1/TRBV3-2	-	TGTGCCAGCAGCCTCGGACGGGGTCTCTCTGAAGCTTTCTTT	CASSLGRGLSEAFF
TRBJ1-1	-	TRBV25-1	-	TGTGCCAGCAGTGAGGTCTCAGGGAACACTGAAGCTTTCTTT	CASSEVSGNTEAFF
TRBJ1-1	-	TRBV18	-	TGTGCCAGCTCACTCCAGATGAACACTGAAGCTTTCTTT	CASSLQMNTEAFF
TRBJ2-3	-	TRBV2	-	TGTGCCAGCAGGAGTATCGAGGGTGCAGATACGCAGTATTTT	CASRSIEGADTQYF
TRBJ1-2	-	TRBV19	once	TGTGCCAGTAGTATTAGTTCAGGAGGAAACTATGGCTACACCTTC	CASSISSGGNYGYTF
TRBJ2-1	TRBD2	TRBV29-1	-	TGCAGCGTTGTGGAGACTAGCGTATACAATGAGCAGTTCTTC	CSVVETSVYNEQFF
TRBJ2-5	TRBD2	TRBV25-1	-	TGTGCCAGCAGTCTTCGGGGGGTAGAGACCCAGTACTTC	CASSLRGVETQYF
TRBJ2-7	TRBD2	TRBV2	few	TGTGCCAGCAGTGGACTAGCCAACGAGCAGTACTTC	CASSGLANEQYF
TRBJ2-2	-	TRBV7-9	-	TGTGCCAGCAGACGGACAGACACGAACACCGGGGAGCTGTTTTTT	CASRRTDTNTGELFF
TRBJ1-2	TRBD1	TRBV5-1	-	TGCGCCAGCAGCTCGGGACAGGGGGAGGTCTATGGCTACACCTTC	CASSSGQGEVYGYTF
TRBJ2-7	TRBD2	TRBV7-2	few	TGTGCCAGCAGCGCTAGCGGGGGGGTCTCCTCCTACGAGCAGTACTTC	CASSASGGVSSYEQYF
TRBJ2-7	-	TRBV27	once	TGTGCCAGCCAGGGGCAGGCCTACGAGCAGTACTTC	CASQGQAYEQYF
TRBJ1-6	-	TRBV2	-	TGTGCCAGCAGTGAAGCGCTCCGGGGAAATTCACCCCTCCACTTT	CASSEALRGNSPLHF
TRBJ1-5	-	TRBV6-5	-	TGTGCCAGCAGTACCTATATAGATCAGCCCCAGCATTTT	CASSTYIDQPQHF
TRBJ2-7	TRBD1	TRBV28	-	TGTGCCAGCAGTTTAGGGACAGGGCTATACGAGCAGTACTTC	CASSLGTGLYEQYF
TRBJ2-3	TRBD2	TRBV7-3	once	TGTGCCAGCAGCCCAGGACTAGCGCAAGGCACAGATACGCAGTATTTT	CASSPGLAQGTDTQYF
TRBJ1-2	-	TRBV19	-	TGTGCCAGTAGTATGAGGTTGACCGATGGCTATGGCTACACCTTC	CASSMRLTDGYGYTF
TRBJ2-2	-	TRBV5-4	-	TGTGCCAGCAGACCGGACAGCCTCACCGGGGAGCTGTTTTTT	CASRPDSLTGELFF
TRBJ1-1	-	TRBV2	-	TGTGCCAGCAGAGCCTCGGGTAGCATATTCACTGAAGCTTTCTTT	CASRASGSIFTEAFF
TRBJ1-4	-	TRBV5-1	-	TGCGCCAGCAGCTTGGAAGGGGTTGCTAATGAAAAACTGTTTTTT	CASSLEGVANEKLFF
TRBJ1-6	-	TRBV2	-	TGTGCCAGCAGTGATTCCTACCACCTCCCCTCACCCCTCCACTTT	CASSDSYHLPSPLHF
TRBJ2-2	TRBD2	TRBV7-3	-	TGTGCCAGCAGCTTAATCGGGGCTAGCGGAGCGAACACCGGGGAGCTGTTTTTT	CASSLIGASGANTGELFF
TRBJ2-6	-	TRBV24-1	-	TGTGCCACCAGCGTGGCCGGGACTGGGGCCAACGTCCTGACTTTC	CATSVAGTGANVLTF
TRBJ2-3	TRBD2	TRBV4-2	few	TGTGCCAGCAGCCACAAGCTAGTCCCAATAGCGGGGGAGGAATATACGCAGTATTTT	CASSHKLVPIAGEEYTQYF
TRBJ1-1	-	TRBV2	-	TGTGCCAGCAGGGACAGATCGGCTTTCTTT	CASRDRSAFF
TRBJ2-3	-	TRBV3-1/TRBV3-2	-	TGTGCCAGCAGTCGGACTCGCGGACTCACAGATACGCAGTATTTT	CASSRTRGLTDTQYF
TRBJ2-7	-	TRBV27	-	TGTGCCAGCAGTTTACAGGGGCCACCCTACGAGCAGTACTTC	CASSLQGPPYEQYF
TRBJ2-2	TRBD2	TRBV9	-	TGTGCCAGCAGCGCCCGACTAGCGGGGGGACAGGGGGAGCTGTTTTTT	CASSARLAGGQGELFF
TRBJ2-3	-	TRBV3-1/TRBV3-2	-	TGTGCCAGCAGCCAAGCGGGGGGCCGATCAGATACGCAGTATTTT	CASSQAGGRSDTQYF
TRBJ2-7	-	TRBV28	-	TGTGCCAGCAGTTTAAGTGCCTCTCAGGGGCAGTACTTC	CASSLSASQGQYF
TRBJ1-5	TRBD1	TRBV28	-	TGTGCCAGCAGTTTACCCATTGACAGGGGGGATCAGCCCCAGCATTTT	CASSLPIDRGDQPQHF
TRBJ2-7	-	TRBV7-2	-	TGTGCCAGCAGCTTCGACACACCCTCCTACGAGCAGTACTTC	CASSFDTPSYEQYF
TRBJ1-4	TRBD1	TRBV14	-	TGTGCCAGCAGCCAAGACTCACAGGGGAGTAGGAAACTGTTTTTT	CASSQDSQGSRKLFF
TRBJ1-2	TRBD1	TRBV9	-	TGTGCCAGCAGCGCCCACTCCGGGACAGGGGGCTACTATGGCTACACCTTC	CASSAHSGTGGYYGYTF
TRBJ2-5	-	TRBV2	-	TGTGCCAGCAGGCCCTCCGAGGTCGCGACCCAGTACTTC	CASRPSEVATQYF
TRBJ2-2	-	TRBV6-4	-	TGTGCCAGCAGAAACAGGGACACCGGGGAGCTGTTTTTT	CASRNRDTGELFF
TRBJ2-3	TRBD2	TRBV4-2	-	TGTGCCAGCAGCCGGGGGACTAGCGGTTACACAGATACGCAGTATTTT	CASSRGTSGYTDTQYF
TRBJ1-2	-	TRBV2	-	TGTGCCAGCAGTGCGGTAGAGGGCTATGGCTACACCTTC	CASSAVEGYGYTF
TRBJ2-7	TRBD1	TRBV11-2	-	TGTGCCAGCAGCCTAGAGGTGACAGGGTATCCCTACGAGCAGTACTTC	CASSLEVTGYPYEQYF
TRBJ2-1	-	TRBV5-6	-	TGTGCCAGCAGCTTTTCCCCCCTCGCGGGGAGAGACAATGAGCAGTTCTTC	CASSFSPLAGRDNEQFF
TRBJ1-1	-	TRBV6-5	-	TGTGCCAGCACCCGATTGGGAGGCCTCACTGAAGCTTTCTTT	CASTRLGGLTEAFF
TRBJ2-1	TRBD2	TRBV9	-	TGTGCCAGCAGCGTAAACCTAGCGGGGGGGCGTGAGCAGTTCTTC	CASSVNLAGGREQFF
TRBJ1-3	TRBD1	TRBV5-1	once	TGCGCCAGCAGCTTGGCCGGGACAGGGGTTGGAAACACCATATATTTT	CASSLAGTGVGNTIYF
TRBJ1-2	TRBD1	TRBV5-4	-	TGTGCCAGCAGCTTGAAAGGGGGCGACTATGGCTACACCTTC	CASSLKGGDYGYTF
TRBJ1-5	-	TRBV6-5	-	TGTGCCAGCAGCACCTTAAGGAGGAATCAGCCCCAGCATTTT	CASSTLRRNQPQHF
TRBJ1-1	-	TRBV12-3/TRBV12-4	few	TGTGCCAGCAGTTTTGCGGAGAACACTGAAGCTTTCTTT	CASSFAENTEAFF
TRBJ1-2	-	TRBV4-2	-	TGTGCCAGCAGCCAAGGTGCACAGCCCAACTATGGCTACACCTTC	CASSQGAQPNYGYTF
TRBJ1-2	-	TRBV30	-	TGTGCCTGGAGTGGCAGGTCTAATGGTGCCTACACCTTC	CAWSGRSNGAYTF